One and the same sample provided the 7 T cell receptor beta chains below, sequenced in a study of cytomegalovirus exposure and HLA in healthy donors. This PCR relied on a set of 60 Vbeta primers and 13 Jbeta primers. TCRdb keeps only in-frame clones here, not all; method: immunoSEQ multiplex PCR. Counted here are about 160,000 clones, around 77% occurring once; the ten biggest clones make up roughly 2.1%. Source material: PBMCs. The receptors stem from a man aged 45 to 65 in good health and CMV-seropositive.

This clone was observed a handful of times. The rearrangement uses TRBV7-2 and TRBJ2-3; D not resolved. CDR1 is SGHTA and CDR2 is FQGNSA in the germline V gene. CDR3 length: 12 residues. The ends were cut back, 0 bases at V and 6 bases at J, with 4 bases in the middle. The chain's CDR3 is CASSLASDTQYF. As DNA, the CDR3 is TGTGCCAGCAGCTTAGCCAGTGATACGCAGTATTTT.

This clone appeared once. The chain uses TRBV7-9 and TRBJ1-5, with D possibly being TRBD1 (5 bases). Per germline, CDR1 SEHNR and CDR2 FQNEAQ (reference sequence). V shed 3 bases and J shed 1 base, with 10 bases lying between them. The CDR3 totals 15 residues. CDR3 in amino acids: CASSLFGGSNQPQHF. The CDR3 region has the DNA TGTGCCAGCAGCTTGTTTGGGGGGAGCAATCAGCCCCAGCATTTT.

The chain has TRBV15 and TRBJ1-5; D unclear. Germline CDR1 LNHNV, CDR2 YYDKDF (reference sequence). The CDR3 spans 13 residues. The germline V and J ends were trimmed by 3 bases and 6 bases, with 9 bases remaining between them. The CDR3 here is CATSRGGLQPQHF. DNA of the CDR3: TGTGCCACCAGCAGGGGTGGGCTTCAGCCCCAGCATTTT.

The chain links TRBV6-5 to TRBJ2-1, with TRBD1 matching 11 bases. The CDR3 contains 12 residues. Trimming took 5 bases from V and 15 from J; bases not matched to a gene: 6. Germline CDR1 and CDR2: MNHEY and SVGAGI. The CDR3 coding sequence is TGTGCCAGCAGTCCATCCGGGACAGGGGGGTTCTTC. Protein sequence: CASSPSGTGGFF.

This clone was found a few times. This chain connects TRBV10-1 to TRBJ2-1; 9 positions agree with TRBD1. Per germline, CDR1 WNHNN and CDR2 SYGVQD (reference sequence). The CDR3 extends over 17 amino acids. V shed 5 bases, J shed 2 bases, and the junction held 10 bases outside the gene matches. CDR3 sequence reads: CASSPKWGDRAYNEQFF. CDR3 nucleotides: TGCGCCAGCAGTCCGAAGTGGGGGGACAGGGCCTACAATGAGCAGTTCTTC.

The chain recombines TRBV27 with TRBJ1-1; perhaps TRBD1 as D (5 bases). CDR3 size: 14 residues. V lost 7 bases, J lost 4 bases, and 16 bases lay in between. CDR1 and CDR2 (germline): MNHEY, SMNVEV (reference sequence). The CDR3, as DNA: TGTGCCAGCACTTCCAAACAGGATTCCACTGAAGCTTTCTTT. It is translated as CASTSKQDSTEAFF.

This chain's CDR3 is CASSLAGGTGELFF. CDR3 in DNA: TGTGCCAGCAGCTTGGCAGGGGGCACCGGGGAGCTGTTTTTT. This sequence joins TRBV5-4 and TRBJ2-2; 7 nucleotides align to TRBD1. The CDR3 totals 14 residues. Looked up from germline, CDR1 is SGHNT and CDR2 is YYREEE (reference sequence). V lost 0 bases, J lost 4 bases, and 0 bases stayed unmatched.